The rows below give T cell receptor beta chains drawn from one sample of a study of T-cell reconstitution after alpha-beta-depleted transplantation in children. Via MiXCR, TCRdb re-called the PCR reads, giving one row per CDR3 protein. The data show 800,000 to 1,000,000 distinct CDR3 sequences, about 29% seen once. The source was PBMCs, mostly from graft donor cells, collected 360 days after TCRalphabeta/CD19-depleted stem cell transplant. The receptors were sampled from a boy under two years old who had a stem cell transplant for SCID, so the T cells may come from the graft donor. The conserved cysteine and the conserved F or W are not part of the CDR3 here.

j_call: TRBJ2-7
v_call: TRBV5-1
cdr3_aa: ASSLLGVPYEQY

j_call: TRBJ2-1
v_call: TRBV5-5
cdr3_aa: ASSPATGTGYNEQF

j_call: TRBJ2-5
v_call: TRBV25-1
cdr3_aa: ASSEFGVAHQETQY

j_call: TRBJ2-2
v_call: TRBV7-9
cdr3_aa: ASSSPRGVSRELF

j_call: TRBJ2-7
v_call: TRBV2
cdr3_aa: ASTLTGLHEQY

j_call: TRBJ2-3
v_call: TRBV4-1
cdr3_aa: ASSYYDRVNTDTQY

j_call: TRBJ2-7
v_call: TRBV11-2
cdr3_aa: ASSARDRGPPTYEQY

j_call: TRBJ2-2
v_call: TRBV4-1
cdr3_aa: ASSQRIILAGVTNTGELF

j_call: TRBJ1-3
v_call: TRBV13
cdr3_aa: TSSLGRSSGNTIY

j_call: TRBJ2-5
v_call: TRBV3-1
cdr3_aa: ASSQGSGGRETQY

j_call: TRBJ2-7
v_call: TRBV28
cdr3_aa: ASSRPPVIQVYEQY

j_call: TRBJ1-5
v_call: TRBV25-1
cdr3_aa: ASSEVGWEQPQH

j_call: TRBJ2-2
v_call: TRBV12-3/TRBV12-4
cdr3_aa: ASSVARTGELF

j_call: TRBJ2-3
v_call: TRBV5-5
cdr3_aa: ASSLGETLLSTDTQY

j_call: TRBJ1-5
v_call: TRBV4-1
cdr3_aa: ASSQDWRGPYSNQPQH

j_call: TRBJ1-2
v_call: TRBV5-1
cdr3_aa: ASSKDGYT

j_call: TRBJ2-1
v_call: TRBV4-3
cdr3_aa: ASSQEAQGQQF

j_call: TRBJ1-5
v_call: TRBV9
cdr3_aa: ASSVRTGTRH

j_call: TRBJ2-7
v_call: TRBV7-9
cdr3_aa: ASSLFGRGGGYEQY

j_call: TRBJ1-3
v_call: TRBV20-1
cdr3_aa: SARLSGSLENTIY

j_call: TRBJ1-1
v_call: TRBV5-1
cdr3_aa: ASSFRGTGLNTEAF

j_call: TRBJ2-6
v_call: TRBV27
cdr3_aa: ASSSRPGSGANVLT

j_call: TRBJ2-7
v_call: TRBV27
cdr3_aa: ASSLSSGGYEQY

j_call: TRBJ2-3
v_call: TRBV7-3
cdr3_aa: ASSPKGGPSTDTQY

j_call: TRBJ1-2
v_call: TRBV20-1
cdr3_aa: CARDLGGGGYT

j_call: TRBJ2-2
v_call: TRBV12-3/TRBV12-4
cdr3_aa: ASRSANTGELF

j_call: TRBJ2-7
v_call: TRBV7-9
cdr3_aa: ASSFRAPAGEQY

j_call: TRBJ2-5
v_call: TRBV10-3
cdr3_aa: AISSTAQETQY

j_call: TRBJ2-1
v_call: TRBV6-5
cdr3_aa: ASSYVQGIYNEQF

j_call: TRBJ2-1
v_call: TRBV20-1
cdr3_aa: SAQASGAYNEQF

j_call: TRBJ2-3
v_call: TRBV20-1
cdr3_aa: SGVPKTDTQY

j_call: TRBJ2-7
v_call: TRBV5-1
cdr3_aa: ASSAGQGPNEQY

j_call: TRBJ2-5
v_call: TRBV5-1
cdr3_aa: ASSQGLAGAKIETQY

j_call: TRBJ1-5
v_call: TRBV25-1
cdr3_aa: ASSKGVQPQH

j_call: TRBJ2-7
v_call: TRBV20-1
cdr3_aa: SARQSPTYEQY

j_call: TRBJ2-1
v_call: TRBV6-2/TRBV6-3
cdr3_aa: ASSFSPSADLYNEQF

j_call: TRBJ1-1
v_call: TRBV5-1
cdr3_aa: ASSFDSPRNTEAF

j_call: TRBJ2-1
v_call: TRBV3-1
cdr3_aa: ASSQGGRPAEQF

j_call: TRBJ2-7
v_call: TRBV20-1
cdr3_aa: SAARTDRPLAYEQY

j_call: TRBJ2-3
v_call: TRBV18
cdr3_aa: ASSKMGQGTDTQY

j_call: TRBJ2-3
v_call: TRBV6-5
cdr3_aa: ASSILPTSTDTQY

j_call: TRBJ2-7
v_call: TRBV20-1
cdr3_aa: SARVGRSSYEQY

j_call: TRBJ2-3
v_call: TRBV20-1
cdr3_aa: SAINPSTDTQY

j_call: TRBJ2-5
v_call: TRBV3-1
cdr3_aa: ASSRAKSWRGRETQY

j_call: TRBJ1-1
v_call: TRBV6-1
cdr3_aa: ASSRAVRGRSEAF

j_call: TRBJ2-5
v_call: TRBV20-1
cdr3_aa: SATVGLAGIIQETQY

j_call: TRBJ2-5
v_call: TRBV7-2
cdr3_aa: ASSLPERETQY

j_call: TRBJ2-3
v_call: TRBV7-9
cdr3_aa: ASSSPTGEDTQY

j_call: TRBJ2-3
v_call: TRBV7-3
cdr3_aa: ASSLTPIRGQAATDTQY

j_call: TRBJ1-5
v_call: TRBV20-1
cdr3_aa: SASGAGPNQPQH

j_call: TRBJ2-7
v_call: TRBV27
cdr3_aa: ASSRGTGESEQY

j_call: TRBJ2-7
v_call: TRBV29-1
cdr3_aa: SVGGGSPLSEQY

j_call: TRBJ2-3
v_call: TRBV4-2
cdr3_aa: ASSQDRLAGQPSSTDTQY

j_call: TRBJ2-1
v_call: TRBV15
cdr3_aa: ATSRVRNEQF

j_call: TRBJ2-2
v_call: TRBV12-3/TRBV12-4
cdr3_aa: ASSFKGQGHTGELF

j_call: TRBJ2-2
v_call: TRBV12-3/TRBV12-4
cdr3_aa: ASGFSENTGELF

j_call: TRBJ2-5
v_call: TRBV7-2
cdr3_aa: ASSLDVDSKGTQY